What follows are 25 T cell receptor beta chains derived from one specimen sequenced in a study of control samples from healthy donors and cancer patients. Some clones are missing from TCRdb's copy, which holds only in-frame ones; the method was immunoSEQ multiplex PCR. The repertoire includes about 180,000 clones, 85% to 95% of them detected once, and 1.3% to 1.5% sits in the top ten. Sequences were obtained from blood. The origin of the receptors is a woman aged 18-29 years in good health.

The genes are TRBV10-2 and TRBJ1-1; 9 bases line up with TRBD1. CDR1 and CDR2 from the germline V gene are WSHSY and SAAADI. J gave up 5 bases and V 3 bases, and 7 bases lay outside the gene matches. The CDR3 is made up of 15 amino acids. CDR3: CASSDPDRGLTEAFF. The CDR3 DNA is TGCGCCAGCAGTGACCCGGACAGGGGACTTACTGAAGCTTTCTTT.

This chain connects TRBV18 to TRBJ2-4; no firm D call. CDR1 is KGHSH, CDR2 LQKENI, per germline. This CDR3 is 15 amino acids long. Trimming pared 6 bases from V and 0 bases from J, leaving 12 bases between. This chain's CDR3 is CASSQGIIAKNIQYF. The CDR3 DNA follows: TGTGCCAGCTCCCAAGGAATTATAGCCAAAAACATTCAGTACTTC. Full variable domain (missing parts from reference TRBV18 and TRBJ2-4): NAGVMQNPRHLVRRRGQEARLRCSPMKGHSHVYWYRQLPEEGLKFMVYLQKENIIDESGMPKERFSAEFPKEGPSILRIQQVVRGDSAAYFCASSQGIIAKNIQYFGAGTRLSVL.

This clone was detected a few times. The rearrangement joins TRBV18 to TRBJ1-5; the D is unclear. Germline CDR1 reads KGHSH; CDR2 reads LQKENI. Trimming pared 3 bases from V and 5 bases from J, leaving 2 bases between. The length of the CDR3 is 11 residues. CDR3 sequence reads: CASSPHQPQHF. For the CDR3, the DNA is TGTGCCAGCTCACCCCATCAGCCCCAGCATTTT.

The chain joins TRBV12-5 to TRBJ1-2; 10 positions match TRBD1. The CDR3 covers 15 residues. J gave up 3 bases and V 5 bases, and 6 bases lay outside the gene matches. From germline, CDR1 is LGHNT and CDR2 FRNRAP. CDR3 in DNA: TGTGCTAGTGGTCCGAGGACAGGGGGGTACTATGGCTACACCTTC. Translating gives CASGPRTGGYYGYTF.

The chain has TRBV28 and TRBJ2-5; D unclear. This CDR3 is built from 13 residues. The V gene lost 3 bases and the J gene lost 5 bases, with 10 bases spanning the gap. Per the germline V gene, CDR1 is MDHEN and CDR2 is SYDVKM. The CDR3 reads CASSFRVLETQYF. The CDR3 DNA is TGTGCCAGCAGTTTTCGAGTGTTGGAGACCCAGTACTTC.

This clone was recorded once. The chain combines TRBV6-5 with TRBJ1-1; D unresolved. This CDR3 region has 13 residues. V lost 0 bases and J lost 3, with 5 bases in between. CDR1 and CDR2 from the germline V gene are MNHEY and SVGAGI. The CDR3 loop is CASSYSDDTEAFF. Written as DNA, the CDR3 is TGTGCCAGCAGTTACTCGGACGACACTGAAGCTTTCTTT.

The chain couples TRBV13 to TRBJ2-1; 8 nucleotides agree with TRBD2. The V and J ends lost 5 bases and 8 bases, in that order; junction bases with no gene match: 11. CDR1 and CDR2 (germline): PRHDT, FYEKMQ (reference sequence). The CDR3 has 15 residues. This CDR3 is CASSPERETHHEQFF. The CDR3 bases are TGTGCCAGCAGCCCAGAGCGGGAGACTCACCATGAGCAGTTCTTC.

The rearrangement uses TRBV10-3 and TRBJ2-2; 7 bases are a match to TRBD1. Germline lookup yields CDR1 ENHRY and CDR2 SYGVKD. V lost 6 bases, J lost 3 bases, and 7 bases stayed unmatched. This CDR3 is 15 amino acids long. CDR3 amino acids: CAIRKQGFDTGELFF. The DNA for the CDR3 is TGTGCCATCAGAAAACAGGGGTTCGACACCGGGGAGCTGTTTTTT.

The rearrangement uses TRBV12-5 and TRBJ2-3, with TRBD2 matching 8 bases. The CDR3 totals 20 residues. Germline CDR1 LGHNT, CDR2 FRNRAP. V gave up 1 base and J gave up 4 bases; unmatched junction bases: 19. The CDR3 reads CASGLALTGGPRISPDTQYF. CDR3 coding DNA: TGTGCTAGTGGTTTGGCGTTAACGGGGGGGCCACGAATTTCACCAGATACGCAGTATTTT.

This chain connects TRBV7-3 to TRBJ2-3; 8 nucleotides align to TRBD2. The V segment lost 4 bases and the J segment 2 bases; nucleotides outside the gene matches: 8. The CDR3 runs 16 residues. CDR1 is SGHTA and CDR2 is FQGTGA in the germline V gene. This CDR3 reads CASSSRSGGLTDTQYF. DNA of the CDR3: TGTGCCAGCAGCTCTCGAAGCGGGGGACTCACAGATACGCAGTATTTT. The whole variable domain, remainder taken from reference TRBV7-3 and TRBJ2-3, is GAGVSQTPSNKVTEKGKYVELRCDPISGHTALYWYRQSLGQGPEFLIYFQGTGAADDSGLPNDRFFAVRPEGSVSTLKIQRTERGDSAVYLCASSSRSGGLTDTQYFGPGTRLTVL.

The chain uses TRBV2 and TRBJ1-4; 10 bases are shared with TRBD1. Germline trimming cut 5 bases from V and 8 bases from J; bases unmatched to any gene: 2. Germline V lookup: CDR1 SNHLY, CDR2 FYNNEI. The CDR3 spans 13 residues. CDR3 in amino acids: CASSRTGGEKLFF. The DNA for the CDR3 is TGTGCCAGCAGTCGGACAGGGGGAGAAAAACTGTTTTTT.

This chain connects TRBV14 to TRBJ1-2; a weak D match, TRBD1 (6 bases). The V gene's germline CDR1 is SGHDN and CDR2 FVKESK. V was clipped by 2 bases and J by 5 bases, with 9 bases between them. The length of the CDR3 is 13 residues. DNA of the CDR3: TGTGCCAGCAGCCAATGGGGGGCTTATGGCTACACCTTC. Residues: CASSQWGAYGYTF. The complete variable domain, with remaining parts taken from reference TRBV14 and TRBJ1-2, reads EAGVTQFPSHSVIEKGQTVTLRCDPISGHDNLYWYRRVMGKEIKFLLHFVKESKQDESGMPNNRFLAERTGGTYSTLKVQPAELEDSGVYFCASSQWGAYGYTFGSGTRLTVV.

The chain recombines TRBV6-6 with TRBJ1-1, with TRBD1 matching over 7 bases. Germline V gives CDR1 MNHNY, CDR2 SVGAGI (reference sequence). CDR3 length: 14 amino acids. After removal of 4 bases from V and 6 bases from J, the junction contained 8 bases not matched to a gene. This CDR3 reads CASSSGTVGAEAFF. For the CDR3, the DNA is TGTGCCAGCAGTTCCGGGACAGTAGGCGCTGAAGCTTTCTTT.

The J gene is TRBJ2-1, the V gene TRBV7-9; 8 bases fit TRBD2. The CDR3 runs to 16 residues. V shed 5 bases, J shed 4 bases, and the junction held 10 bases outside the gene matches. Looked up from germline, CDR1 is SEHNR and CDR2 is FQNEAQ (reference sequence). The CDR3 nucleotides read TGTGCCAGCAGCACACCAACTAGCGGCGATTACAATGAGCAGTTCTTC. It specifies CASSTPTSGDYNEQFF.

The rearrangement joins TRBV27 to TRBJ2-3, with 15 bases that match TRBD2. CDR1 and CDR2 from the germline V gene are MNHEY and SMNVEV (reference sequence). CDR3 length: 18 amino acids. The V segment lost 2 bases and the J segment 3 bases; nucleotides outside the gene matches: 6. Written as DNA, the CDR3 is TGTGCCAGCAGTTTACCTCCGGGACTAGCGGGAGGAACAGATACGCAGTATTTT. Translating gives CASSLPPGLAGGTDTQYF.

This sequence joins TRBV27 and TRBJ1-1, with no clear D. The CDR3 loop spans 14 amino acids. Trimming shortened V by 3 bases and J by 5 bases, and 13 bases separated the two germline ends. The V gene's germline CDR1 is MNHEY and CDR2 SMNVEV (reference sequence). CDR3 sequence reads: CASSLGAGGTEAFF. The CDR3 DNA sequence: TGTGCCAGCAGTTTGGGTGCCGGCGGGACTGAAGCTTTCTTT.

The rearrangement uses TRBV9 and TRBJ2-3; D is undetermined. The germline V and J ends were trimmed by 4 bases and 2 bases, with 8 bases remaining between them. The length of the CDR3 is 13 residues. Germline values: CDR1 SGDLS, CDR2 YYNGEE. The CDR3 sequence: CASSLSPTDTQYF. The DNA of the CDR3 is TGTGCCAGCAGCCTGTCCCCCACAGATACGCAGTATTTT.

Worth noting for this clone: In the same sample, other DNA sequences code for this CDR3. The chain links TRBV18 to TRBJ2-5; D unresolved. The CDR3 extends over 12 amino acids. Germline lookup yields CDR1 KGHSH and CDR2 LQKENI. Trimming removed 1 base at V and 2 bases at J, with 2 bases between. The CDR3 region is CASSPRQETQYF. CDR3 DNA sequence: TGTGCCAGCTCACCACGTCAAGAGACCCAGTACTTC.

The chain links TRBV6-2 or TRBV6-3 to TRBJ1-4; D is undetermined. V gave up 2 bases and J gave up 0 bases, with 10 bases separating them. CDR1 MNHEY and CDR2 SVGEGT come from the germline V gene. The CDR3 is 16 amino acids. The CDR3 DNA reads TGTGCCAGCAGTTACGGTTCGGGAGCAACTAATGAAAAACTGTTTTTT. Translated, it gives CASSYGSGATNEKLFF.

The chain uses TRBV5-1 and TRBJ2-1, with 10 positions matching TRBD1. The CDR3 consists of 16 residues. The trim removed 6 bases at V and 6 bases at J, leaving 12 bases unmatched. Germline V CDR1 and CDR2: SGHRS, YFSETQ. The CDR3 protein is CASTRRGTGEGNEQFF. The DNA of the CDR3 is TGCGCCAGCACCCGGAGGGGGACAGGGGAGGGCAATGAGCAGTTCTTC.

The genes are TRBV2 and TRBJ1-2, with D uncertain. The V gene lost 4 bases and the J gene lost 5 bases, with 11 bases spanning the gap. The germline CDR1 and CDR2 sequences are SNHLY and FYNNEI. The CDR3 covers 13 residues. This CDR3 reads CASSARIFYGYTF. The CDR3 nucleotides are TGTGCCAGCAGTGCCAGAATTTTTTATGGCTACACCTTC.

This clone occurred once. The J gene is TRBJ1-2, the V gene TRBV18; 7 nucleotides agree with TRBD1. The CDR3 extends over 15 amino acids. V lost 1 base, J lost 8 bases, and 10 bases stayed unmatched. Germline lookup yields CDR1 KGHSH and CDR2 LQKENI. The CDR3 loop reads CASSPRRGSYPGYTF. For the CDR3, the DNA is TGTGCCAGCTCACCACGCAGGGGGTCTTACCCCGGCTACACCTTC.

This rearrangement joins TRBV6-5 to TRBJ1-1, with D uncertain. The CDR3 loop spans 14 amino acids. CDR1 is MNHEY and CDR2 is SVGAGI in the germline V gene. Trimming took off 2 bases at V and 1 base at J, with 8 bases between the two ends. CDR3 sequence reads: CASSYARGNTEAFF. As DNA, the CDR3 is TGTGCCAGCAGTTACGCTCGGGGGAACACTGAAGCTTTCTTT.

This clone was detected once. The chain links TRBV5-4 to TRBJ2-2; D is tentatively TRBD1 or TRBD2 (5 bases each). The germline gives CDR1 SGHNT, CDR2 YYREEE (reference sequence). Trimming shortened V by 0 bases and J by 13 bases, and 16 bases separated the two germline ends. The CDR3 spans 14 residues. The CDR3 region has the DNA TGTGCCAGCAGCTTGGACCCGGGACCCCGCGGGCTGTTTTTT. Amino acid sequence: CASSLDPGPRGLFF.

This clone has just one count. The V call is TRBV7-8, the J call TRBJ1-4; D perhaps matches TRBD1 (6 bases). CDR3 length equals 14 residues. Germline V gene data show CDR1 as SGHVS and CDR2 as FQNEAQ. Between the trimmed V and J ends, which lost 5 bases and 8 bases, there was a span of 15 bases. The CDR3 coding sequence is TGTGCCAGCAGCCAGACAGGAAGAGGAGAAAAACTGTTTTTT. Its protein product is CASSQTGRGEKLFF. The whole variable domain, remainder taken from reference TRBV7-8 and TRBJ1-4, is GAGVSQSPRYKVAKRGQDVALRCDPISGHVSLFWYQQALGQGPEFLTYFQNEAQLDKSGLPSDRFFAERPEGSVSTLKIQRTQQEDSAVYLCASSQTGRGEKLFFGSGTQLSVL.